Shown below are 9 T cell receptor beta chains from a single sample sequenced in a study of cytomegalovirus exposure and HLA in healthy donors. PCR was performed using 60 Vbeta and 13 Jbeta primers. Using immunoSEQ multiplex PCR, the repertoire was profiled, and TCRdb retains in-frame clones only, with some absent. The table lists 100,000 to 120,000 clones, about three quarters of them singletons. Sequencing was performed on PBMCs. These receptors originate from a woman in her thirties or forties in good health and CMV-seropositive.

This clone occurred once. This sequence joins TRBV2 and TRBJ2-2; 8 bases agree with TRBD2. Germline trimming cut 6 bases from V and 8 bases from J; bases unmatched to any gene: 8. The CDR3 extends over 14 amino acids. Looked up from germline, CDR1 is SNHLY and CDR2 is FYNNEI. The chain's CDR3 is CASRDRGGNGELFF. The CDR3 nucleotides are TGTGCCAGCAGGGACCGGGGGGGTAATGGGGAGCTGTTTTTT.

This clone was seen a few times. This chain links TRBV5-6 with TRBJ2-3, with a possible D match to TRBD1 (5 bases). CDR1 and CDR2 from the germline V gene are SGHDT and YYEEEE. The CDR3 extends over 13 amino acids. Trimming removed 4 bases at V and 10 bases at J, with 16 bases between. CDR3 in amino acids: CASSQKGRRSQYF. The DNA for the CDR3 is TGTGCCAGCAGCCAGAAGGGGCGTCGATCGCAGTATTTT. Full variable domain (rest looked up from reference TRBV5-6 and TRBJ2-3): DAGVTQSPTHLIKTRGQQVTLRCSPKSGHDTVSWYQQALGQGPQFIFQYYEEEERQRGNFPDRFSGHQFPNYSSELNVNALLLGDSALYLCASSQKGRRSQYFGPGTRLTVL.

V is TRBV29-1 and J is TRBJ2-1, with 8 bases fitting TRBD2. There are 17 residues in the CDR3. The J segment lost 4 bases and the V segment lost 0 bases, leaving 11 bases of the junction unmatched. Germline CDR1 and CDR2: SQVTM and ANQGSEA. CDR3 sequence: CSVEERREGPAYNEQFF. DNA of the CDR3: TGCAGCGTTGAAGAACGTCGGGAGGGACCCGCTTACAATGAGCAGTTCTTC.

The CDR3 coding sequence is TGTGCCGGCAACTGGGGGGGGGTACGCACAGATACGCAGTATTTT. Residues: CAGNWGGVRTDTQYF. The chain uses TRBV2 and TRBJ2-3, with 7 bases that match TRBD2. This CDR3 has 15 amino acids. Germline V gene sequence: CDR1 SNHLY, CDR2 FYNNEI. V shed 11 bases, J shed 1 base, and the junction held 12 bases outside the gene matches.

A remark on this clone: A junction boundary mismatches the germline segment, possibly from a read error. Distinct nucleotide sequences in the sample also encode this CDR3. The chain uses TRBV7-7 and TRBJ2-5; D may be TRBD2 (6 bases). The CDR3 spans 14 residues. The germline gives CDR1 SSHAT, CDR2 FNYEAQ (reference sequence). For the CDR3, the DNA is TGTGCTAGCAGCCTAGGCGGGGCACGGGAGACCCAGTACTTC. This sequence encodes CASSLGGARETQYF.

The chain links TRBV14 to TRBJ2-1; 9 bases fit TRBD2. V was clipped by 0 bases and J by 0 bases; unmatched bases: 12. Germline CDR1 and CDR2: SGHDN and FVKESK. This CDR3 spans 20 amino acids. The CDR3 loop is CASSQDSFLAGPSSYNEQFF. As DNA, the CDR3 is TGTGCCAGCAGCCAAGATAGTTTTCTAGCGGGGCCTAGCTCCTACAATGAGCAGTTCTTC.

Details on this clone: As the CDR3 is not closed by the conserved phenylalanine or tryptophan, this likely results from a read error. V gene TRBV11-2 combines with J gene TRBJ1-2, with D possibly being TRBD1 (5 bases). The CDR3 runs 11 residues. V shed 3 bases and J shed 11 bases, with 10 bases lying between them. The germline CDR1 and CDR2 sequences are SGHAT and FQNNGV. CDR3 amino acids: CASSFERGYTL. For the CDR3, the DNA is TGTGCCAGCAGCTTTGAAAGGGGTTACACCCTC.

The chain joins TRBV5-1 to TRBJ2-3, with TRBD2 identical over 9 bases. The germline V gene has CDR1 SGHRS and CDR2 YFSETQ. The V gene end was trimmed by 4 bases and the J gene end by 2 bases; junction bases not matched to a gene: 11. The CDR3 is 17 amino acids. The CDR3 loop reads CASSPKVTSGYTDTQYF. CDR3 DNA sequence: TGCGCCAGCAGCCCGAAAGTGACTAGCGGCTACACAGATACGCAGTATTTT.

The CDR3 region has the DNA TGTGCCAGCAGCCAAGGGCAGGGATATGGCTACACCTTC. Translation gives CASSQGQGYGYTF. V usage is TRBV14 and J usage is TRBJ1-2, with D perhaps TRBD1 (5 bases). The V gene's germline CDR1 is SGHDN and CDR2 FVKESK. The CDR3 covers 13 residues. V was cut by 1 base and J by 5 bases, with 8 bases left in between. Drawing the rest from reference TRBV14 and TRBJ1-2, the complete variable domain is EAGVTQFPSHSVIEKGQTVTLRCDPISGHDNLYWYRRVMGKEIKFLLHFVKESKQDESGMPNNRFLAERTGGTYSTLKVQPAELEDSGVYFCASSQGQGYGYTFGSGTRLTVV.